This TCR beta chain was retrieved from a study of T cell responses to AZD1222 COVID-19 vaccine. Whole-study results and caveats: The donors showed a predominance of white British ancestry and of females, with possible underestimation of clonal diversity. Unmutated variant regions are reportedly the target of nearly half of TCRs that are spike-specific.

Note on this clone: The antigen is not known.

Data came from immunoSEQ multiplex PCR; TCRdb stores just in-frame clones and leaves some out. The repertoire includes fewer than 200,000 clones, about nine tenths of them detected once, and 3.5% to 5.5% sits in the top ten. The length of the CDR3 is 17 residues. V was shortened by 5 bases and J by 3 bases, with 22 bases between the two germline ends. Germline-derived CDR1 and CDR2 are KGHDR and SFDVKD. The J gene is TRBJ2-7, the V gene TRBV24-1, with D perhaps TRBD2 (5 bases). The sequencing here drew on peripheral blood, taken 28 days after the second dose of the MenACWY control vaccine. The origin of this receptor is an adult who received the MenACWY meningococcal vaccine as a control. The CDR3: CATSGGPNSAGDYEQYF. CDR3 DNA: TGTGCCACCAGTGGAGGGCCTAACAGCGCCGGGGACTACGAGCAGTACTTC.